This passage covers 32 T cell receptor beta chains from one sample sequenced in a study of CD8+CD57+ T cells in acquired aplastic anemia. It was genomic DNA that served as the template for profiling TCR beta VDJ and CDR3. TCRdb reanalysed the reads using MiXCR and keeps one entry per CDR3 protein. The table lists 150,000 to 200,000 distinct CDR3 sequences, about 64% of them singletons. Material for sequencing was sorted CD4+, CD8+, or CD8+CD57+ T cells (not recorded which) from PBMCs. Receptors originate from a human donor with severe aplastic anemia or a healthy control (not recorded which).

As for this clonotype: In this CDR3 the conserved last residue, phenylalanine or tryptophan, is missing, so a read error is likely. The DNA is left out, because the CDR3 cannot be placed on it with certainty; the CDR3 is given as TCRdb lists it. V is TRBV5-1 and J is TRBJ1-5; the table gives TRBD1 as D, unverified against the DNA. The CDR3 contains 12 residues when both ends are counted. Germline V gene sequence: CDR1 SGHRS, CDR2 YFSETQ. The CDR3 loop reads CASSLAGAPEHL.

This clonotype came up a few times. J is TRBJ1-2 and V is TRBV29-1, with TRBD1 matching 9 bases. There are 10 residues in the CDR3. In germline, CDR1 is SQVTM, CDR2 ANQGSEA. The V gene end was trimmed by 4 bases and the J gene end by 10 bases; junction bases not matched to a gene: 1. The CDR3 here is CSVGTGAYTF. In DNA form, the CDR3 reads TGCAGCGTTGGGACAGGGGCCTACACCTTC.

The gene calls are TRBV5-1 and TRBJ2-7; D is uncertain. Trimming pared 3 bases from V and 5 bases from J, leaving 12 bases between. Germline CDR1 is SGHRS and CDR2 is YFSETQ. The CDR3 is 13 residues long. CDR3 in DNA: TGCGCCAGCAGCTCGGCTGGAACCAACGAGCAGTACTTC. Its protein is CASSSAGTNEQYF.

The CDR3: CASRSGTGVETQYF. The CDR3 DNA is TGTGCCAGCAGATCCGGGACAGGGGTGGAGACCCAGTACTTC. V and J are TRBV7-2 and TRBJ2-5; 10 bases line up with TRBD1. The germline gives CDR1 SGHTA, CDR2 FQGNSA. V was clipped by 6 bases and J by 5 bases; unmatched bases: 6. This CDR3 region has 14 residues.

On this clonotype itself: Relative to the germline gene, one junction end is altered; a read error may explain this. The chain couples TRBV7-6 to TRBJ2-2, with 9 positions matching TRBD1. CDR3 length equals 15 residues. CDR1 is SGHVS and CDR2 is FNYEAQ in the germline V gene. CDR3 in amino acids: CASSPRDRVTGELFF. DNA of the CDR3: TGTGCCAGCAGCCCGAGGGACAGGGTGACCGGTGAGCTGTTTTTT.

Only a few counts were recorded for this clonotype. The chain carries TRBV20-1 and TRBJ1-6; 8 bases are a match to TRBD1. J lost 6 bases, V lost 0 bases, and 1 base had no gene match. The CDR3 covers 14 residues. Germline values: CDR1 DFQATT, CDR2 SNEGSKA (reference sequence). CDR3: CSARDDRGNSPLHF. DNA for the CDR3: TGCAGTGCTAGAGACGACAGGGGTAATTCACCCCTCCACTTT.

This clonotype was observed at least ten times. The chain's CDR3 is CASSLADRSYNEQFF. The CDR3 DNA sequence: TGTGCCAGCAGCCTAGCGGACCGCTCCTACAATGAGCAGTTCTTC. This sequence joins TRBV6-5 and TRBJ2-1; TRBD2 matches 7 bases. There are 15 residues in the CDR3. V dropped 6 bases and J dropped 0; count of bases not matched to a gene: 5. Germline V gene sequence: CDR1 MNHEY, CDR2 SVGAGI.

The genes are TRBV24-1 and TRBJ1-5, with 9 bases aligning to TRBD1. V lost 9 bases and J lost 5; bases outside the gene matches: 16. This CDR3 region has 17 residues. Germline CDR1 KGHDR, CDR2 SFDVKD. Written as DNA, the CDR3 is TGTGCCACCTATAAACCGGGACAGGGATGCTTCGATCAGCCCCAGCATTTT. This translates into CATYKPGQGCFDQPQHF.

The chain couples TRBV20-1 to TRBJ1-1, with TRBD1 as a possible D gene (6 bases). Per germline, CDR1 DFQATT and CDR2 SNEGSKA (reference sequence). The CDR3 has 10 residues. The CDR3 is CCTGFSGAFF. CDR3 DNA sequence: TGCTGCACAGGGTTCTCTGGAGCTTTCTTT.

The chain carries TRBV10-3 and TRBJ1-5, with 10 bases fitting TRBD1. The CDR3 covers 13 residues. J gave up 7 bases and V 6 bases, and 3 bases lay outside the gene matches. Germline loops: CDR1 ENHRY, CDR2 SYGVKD. In DNA form, the CDR3 reads TGTGCCATCAGCGACAGGGGGCTACAGCCCCAGCATTTT. Translated: CAISDRGLQPQHF.

About this clonotype itself: This sequence may be a read error, since a much larger clone differs from it by one base. The chain has TRBV24-1 and TRBJ2-7; D is unresolved. The length of the CDR3 is 11 residues. Trimming cost V 11 bases and J 9 bases, with 16 bases left between them. In germline, CDR1 is KGHDR, CDR2 SFDVKD. The CDR3 loop is CAIRAVRGQYF. CDR3 nucleotides: TGTGCCATTAGGGCTGTTCGCGGGCAGTACTTC.

The chain links TRBV7-2 to TRBJ2-5; TRBD2 aligns across 8 bases. Germline CDR1 and CDR2: SGHTA and FQGNSA. The CDR3 extends over 15 amino acids. The junction had 10 bases not matched to a gene; V was cut back by 6 bases and J by 4 bases. The CDR3, as DNA: TGTGCCAGCAGTGGGGGCGGGGGGATCAGAGAGACCCAGTACTTC. Its translation is CASSGGGGIRETQYF.

This chain joins TRBV20-1 and TRBJ2-7; 8 bases line up with TRBD2. V lost 1 base, J lost 2 bases, and 4 bases stayed unmatched. Germline V gene data show CDR1 as DFQATT and CDR2 as SNEGSKA (reference sequence). The CDR3 consists of 14 residues. CDR3 sequence reads: CSARGLAGPYEQYF. The CDR3 bases are TGCAGTGCTAGAGGTTTAGCGGGACCCTACGAGCAGTACTTC.

The chain links TRBV7-8 to TRBJ2-5; D may be TRBD1 (5 bases). CDR1 and CDR2 (germline): SGHVS, FQNEAQ. V dropped 1 base and J dropped 5 bases, with 11 bases sitting between them. The CDR3 loop spans 14 amino acids. This CDR3 reads CASSLEAGWETQYF. CDR3 in DNA: TGTGCCAGCAGCTTAGAGGCAGGGTGGGAGACCCAGTACTTC.

The chain links TRBV5-4 to TRBJ2-7; 8 positions agree with TRBD2. The germline V gene has CDR1 SGHNT and CDR2 YYREEE (reference sequence). This CDR3 has 14 amino acids. V lost 0 bases and J lost 2; bases outside the gene matches: 1. CDR3 region: CASSLERGPYEQYF. CDR3 bases: TGTGCCAGCAGCTTGGAGCGGGGGCCCTACGAGCAGTACTTC.

The J gene is TRBJ2-7, the V gene TRBV7-6; 13 bases match TRBD2. The germline gives CDR1 SGHVS, CDR2 FNYEAQ. CDR3 size: 14 residues. J lost 2 bases, V lost 5 bases, and 0 bases had no gene match. CDR3 residues: CASSTSGGAYEQYF. The CDR3 DNA follows: TGTGCCAGCAGCACTAGCGGGGGGGCCTACGAGCAGTACTTC.

The CDR3 loop reads CASSLSGTGASEQYF. CDR3 sequence (DNA): TGTGCCAGCAGCTTATCTGGGACGGGGGCAAGCGAGCAGTACTTC. The chain couples TRBV7-9 to TRBJ2-7; perhaps D is TRBD1 or TRBD2 (6 bases each). This CDR3 has 15 amino acids. V gave up 2 bases and J gave up 6 bases, with 17 bases separating them. Looked up from germline, CDR1 is SEHNR and CDR2 is FQNEAQ (reference sequence).

Many counts were recorded for this clonotype. The V and J genes are TRBV4-1 and TRBJ1-1, with D maybe TRBD1 (6 bases). The germline gives CDR1 MGHRA, CDR2 YSYEKL. Trimming shortened V by 1 base and J by 0 bases, and 18 bases separated the two germline ends. The CDR3 covers 18 residues. CDR3 loop: CASSQGGGRGPMNTEAFF. CDR3 bases: TGCGCCAGCAGCCAAGGGGGGGGCAGAGGGCCCATGAACACTGAAGCTTTCTTT.

The chain combines TRBV7-6 with TRBJ1-6, with no clear D. Trimming removed 1 base from V and 10 bases from J, with 8 bases in between. The length of the CDR3 is 13 residues. Germline V lookup: CDR1 SGHVS, CDR2 FNYEAQ. The CDR3 DNA is TGTGCCAGCAGCTTAGGCGCAAGCTCACCCCTCCACTTT. Translated, it gives CASSLGASSPLHF.

Note on this clonotype: The junction departs from the called germline gene at one end, perhaps through a read error. The rearrangement links TRBV7-2 to TRBJ2-3; perhaps TRBD2 as D (7 bases). CDR1 is SGHTA, CDR2 FQGNSA, per germline. CDR3 length: 16 amino acids. The DNA for the CDR3 is TGTGCCAGCAGCAACTATCGGGGGGCGAACACAGATACGCATTATTTT. This gives the protein CASSNYRGANTDTHYF.

V is TRBV15 and J is TRBJ2-5; possible D gene TRBD1, 5 bases. Germline values: CDR1 LNHNV, CDR2 YYDKDF (reference sequence). Trimming removed 1 base from V and 1 base from J, with 7 bases in between. The CDR3 runs to 14 residues. CDR3 sequence: CATSRGQSQETQYF. The CDR3 nucleotides read TGTGCCACCAGCAGAGGACAGAGCCAAGAGACCCAGTACTTC.

A remark on this clonotype: A read error may account for a junction end that differs from germline. The chain couples TRBV2 to TRBJ1-1; 8 bases are a match to TRBD1. The CDR3 has 19 amino acids. Germline V gene sequence: CDR1 SNHLY, CDR2 FYNNEI. The DNA of the CDR3 is TGTGCCATCGATGAATCTGACGGCGGGGGGGACAGGAAGAACACTGAAACTTTCTTT. This sequence encodes CAIDESDGGGDRKNTETFF.

The chain joins TRBV6-5 to TRBJ2-7; 8 nucleotides match TRBD1. The germline CDR1 and CDR2 sequences are MNHEY and SVGAGI. The CDR3 extends over 16 amino acids. With 6 bases clipped from V and 2 bases from J, the junction kept 12 bases outside the gene matches. In nucleotides, the CDR3 is TGTGCCAGCAGCAATTTCCAGGGGGCATATCCCTACGAGCAGTACTTC. Its translation is CASSNFQGAYPYEQYF.

The J gene is TRBJ2-7, the V gene TRBV11-2; D may be TRBD2 (5 bases). The V gene lost 5 bases and the J gene lost 2 bases, with 10 bases spanning the gap. Germline CDR1 is SGHAT and CDR2 is FQNNGV. This CDR3 is 13 amino acids long. CDR3 region: CASSPLRAYEQYF. The DNA for the CDR3 is TGTGCCAGCAGCCCCTTGAGGGCCTACGAGCAGTACTTC. Full variable domain (remainder filled in from reference TRBV11-2 and TRBJ2-7): EAGVAQSPRYKIIEKRQSVAFWCNPISGHATLYWYQQILGQGPKLLIQFQNNGVVDDSQLPKDRFSAERLKGVDSTLKIQPAKLEDSAVYLCASSPLRAYEQYFGPGTRLTVT.

The chain employs TRBV19 and TRBJ1-1; perhaps TRBD1 as D (6 bases). CDR3 size: 14 residues. The V gene's germline CDR1 is LNHDA and CDR2 SQIVND (reference sequence). V was clipped by 5 bases and J by 1 base, with 11 bases between them. CDR3 protein: CASSLGQRNTEAFF. CDR3 nucleotides: TGTGCCAGTAGTCTGGGACAACGGAACACTGAAGCTTTCTTT.

This clonotype was detected once. The rearrangement links TRBV6-4 to TRBJ1-2, with a tentative D call TRBD1 (5 bases). Germline CDR1 reads MRHNA; CDR2 reads SNTAGT. Trimming stripped 8 bases from V and 7 bases from J, with 23 bases between. The CDR3 consists of 15 residues. The CDR3 region is CASSPGTVRTGGYTF. The CDR3 DNA reads TGTGCCAGCTCGCCAGGGACGGTGAGAACTGGTGGCTACACCTTC.

The J gene is TRBJ1-2, the V gene TRBV20-1; D may be TRBD1 (6 bases). Germline CDR1 DFQATT, CDR2 SNEGSKA (reference sequence). The CDR3 is 15 amino acids. The V end lost 2 bases, the J end lost 6 bases, and 19 bases lay between the germline ends. The CDR3 loop is CSARLGHAPWDGYTF. For the CDR3, the DNA is TGCAGTGCTAGACTGGGACACGCACCCTGGGATGGCTACACCTTC.

This clonotype came up many times. CDR3: CASSQEEYNEKLFF. The CDR3 DNA sequence: TGTGCCAGCAGCCAGGAAGAGTATAATGAAAAACTGTTTTTT. This sequence joins TRBV4-2 and TRBJ1-4, with no clear D. V lost 3 bases and J lost 4, with 9 bases in between. The CDR3 length is 14 residues. The germline gives CDR1 LGHNA, CDR2 YNFKEQ.

Remarks on this clonotype: A read error is possible here, since a much larger clone lies one base away. The J gene is TRBJ2-1, the V gene TRBV18; D might be TRBD1 (6 bases). This CDR3 contains 13 residues. Trimming stripped 8 bases from V and 10 bases from J, with 18 bases between. Germline V gene data show CDR1 as KGHSH and CDR2 as LQKENI. Written as DNA, the CDR3 is TGTGCCAGCAGCAGGGGCATCTCCTACGAGCAGTTCTTC. Protein product: CASSRGISYEQFF.

V usage is TRBV7-9 and J usage is TRBJ2-1; no clear D gene. V lost 11 bases and J 2 bases, leaving 16 bases between the germline ends. Germline assignment: CDR1 SEHNR and CDR2 FQNEAQ (reference sequence). The CDR3 has 14 residues. CDR3 in amino acids: CAVTPLETYNEQFF. Here the CDR3 DNA reads TGTGCCGTCACTCCTCTAGAAACCTACAATGAGCAGTTCTTC.

V gene TRBV20-1 combines with J gene TRBJ2-3; D perhaps matches TRBD2 (6 bases). Deletions cut 6 bases from V and 5 bases from J, with 18 bases between. Germline V gene lookup returns CDR1 DFQATT and CDR2 SNEGSKA (reference sequence). The CDR3 runs 14 residues. The DNA of the CDR3 is TGCAGTGCGAGGGTGGCGGGGAGTGGAGATACGCAGTATTTT. This codes for CSARVAGSGDTQYF.

The V gene is TRBV20-1, the J gene TRBJ2-3; the D is unclear. V was pared by 1 base and J by 1 base, with 6 bases between. The CDR3 runs to 13 residues. CDR1 and CDR2 (germline): DFQATT, SNEGSKA (reference sequence). The CDR3: CSARGTGTDTQYF. In DNA, the CDR3 is TGCAGTGCTAGAGGCACAGGCACAGATACGCAGTATTTT.